Shown below are 23 T cell receptor beta chains from a single sample sequenced in a study of vaccination and CD4 T cells after COVID-19. Once obtained from cultured CD4+ T cells, the DNA was sequenced using the Oncomine TCR Beta short-read assay. TCRdb reanalysed the PCR reads using MiXCR and keeps one entry per CDR3 protein. The sample consists of some 14,000 distinct CDR3 sequences, roughly half of them appearing once. Antigens for these TCRs are unknown. As to treatment: roughly 11-day PBMC culture with coronavirus spike peptide pools or control peptides (ViraFEST assay). The material sequenced was CD4+ T cells from blood, cultured in vitro. The receptors here all came from a human donor who had recovered from COVID-19.

J is TRBJ2-3 and V is TRBV20-1; either TRBD1 or TRBD2 may fit D (5 bases each). Trimming cost V 0 bases and J 0 bases, with 7 bases left between them. Germline V gives CDR1 DFQATT, CDR2 SNEGSKA (reference sequence). CDR3 length equals 14 residues. CDR3 in amino acids: CSARDGTSTDTQYF. CDR3 nucleotides: TGCAGTGCTAGAGATGGGACGAGCACAGATACGCAGTATTTT.

The CDR3 nucleotides read TGTGCCAGCACCCGCCCATACACCGGGGAGCTGTTTTTT. It yields the protein CASTRPYTGELFF. V usage is TRBV7-7 and J usage is TRBJ2-2; D is unresolved. V was cut by 7 bases and J by 3 bases, with 9 bases left in between. The length of the CDR3 is 13 residues. The germline V gene encodes CDR1 SSHAT and CDR2 FNYEAQ (reference sequence).

On this clonotype: One end of the junction does not line up with germline, which may come from a read error. The chain employs TRBV2 and TRBJ1-2, with D perhaps TRBD1 (5 bases). CDR3 length equals 14 residues. Germline V gene lookup returns CDR1 SNHLY and CDR2 FYNNEI. The CDR3 nucleotides are TGTGCCAGCACCCCGAGGGGTGGTAACGATGGCTACACCTTC. Residues: CASTPRGGNDGYTF.

The rearrangement links TRBV5-4 to TRBJ2-5, with TRBD1 identical over 8 bases. This CDR3 is built from 16 residues. Germline CDR1 reads SGHNT; CDR2 reads YYREEE (reference sequence). V shed 4 bases and J 5 bases; nucleotides not matched to a gene: 13. CDR3 coding DNA: TGTGCCAGCAGCGTGGAATGGACAGGGCGAGGCGAGACCCAGTACTTC. This encodes CASSVEWTGRGETQYF.

By its share, this clonotype is large. The chain combines TRBV5-6 with TRBJ2-5; TRBD2 matches 9 bases. The CDR3 has 16 amino acids. V was pared by 4 bases and J by 0 bases, with 7 bases of the junction left unmatched. Looked up from germline, CDR1 is SGHDT and CDR2 is YYEEEE. CDR3 sequence reads: CASSHLAGDNQETQYF. In DNA, the CDR3 is TGTGCCAGCAGCCACTTAGCGGGAGACAACCAAGAGACCCAGTACTTC.

The chain uses TRBV20-1 and TRBJ1-1; weak D call: TRBD1 (6 bases). Between the trimmed V and J ends, which lost 3 bases and 11 bases, there was a span of 19 bases. This CDR3 spans 13 amino acids. Germline V gives CDR1 DFQATT, CDR2 SNEGSKA (reference sequence). CDR3 residues: CSARAGASRAAFF. CDR3 sequence (DNA): TGCAGTGCTAGGGCGGGGGCATCCCGCGCCGCTTTCTTT.

In its sample, this clonotype was seen a few times. The chain links TRBV11-1 to TRBJ1-2, with TRBD1 identical over 11 bases. J lost 3 bases, V lost 5 bases, and 17 bases had no gene match. Looked up from germline, CDR1 is SGHAT and CDR2 is FQDESV (reference sequence). This CDR3 spans 19 amino acids. The CDR3 DNA reads as TGTGCCAGCAGCACGCCCCGGACAGGGGGCGGAACATCCTACTATGGCTACACCTTC. It is translated as CASSTPRTGGGTSYYGYTF.

V is TRBV27 and J is TRBJ2-1; the D gene is possibly TRBD2 (5 bases). CDR3 length equals 14 residues. V lost 7 bases and J 1 base, leaving 11 bases between the germline ends. Germline V gene lookup returns CDR1 MNHEY and CDR2 SMNVEV (reference sequence). DNA for the CDR3: TGTGCCAGCACCCAACGGGGATCCTACAATGAGCAGTTCTTC. This gives the protein CASTQRGSYNEQFF.

This rearrangement joins TRBV7-2 to TRBJ2-1; TRBD2 agrees at 13 bases. The CDR3 length is 16 residues. Looked up from germline, CDR1 is SGHTA and CDR2 is FQGNSA. Trimming at V came to 1 base and at J to 3 bases, leaving 0 bases not matched to a gene. Written as DNA, the CDR3 is TGTGCCAGCAGCTTAGGGACTAGCGGGAGCTACAATGAGCAGTTCTTC. Its translation is CASSLGTSGSYNEQFF.

This clonotype was observed a handful of times. The genes are TRBV6-1 and TRBJ1-6, with D hard to call. CDR1 and CDR2 (germline): MNHNS, SASEGT. The V and J ends lost 4 bases and 1 base respectively, with 11 bases between them. This CDR3 has 16 amino acids. The DNA of the CDR3 is TGTGCCAGCAGTGTTTCATGGGGTTCCTATAATTCACCCCTCCACTTT. The encoded protein is CASSVSWGSYNSPLHF.

This clonotype was seen once. This chain connects TRBV6-1 to TRBJ1-6; D unresolved. Germline CDR1 reads MNHNS; CDR2 reads SASEGT. Trimming removed 7 bases at V and 9 bases at J, with 13 bases between. The CDR3 spans 13 residues. CDR3: CASTQAQSSPLHF. The DNA for the CDR3 is TGTGCCAGCACCCAGGCCCAGAGTTCACCCCTCCACTTT.

The V call is TRBV20-1, the J call TRBJ2-3, with 7 bases matching TRBD2. Germline CDR1 reads DFQATT; CDR2 reads SNEGSKA (reference sequence). The length of the CDR3 is 13 residues. V was pared by 8 bases and J by 5 bases, with 10 bases of the junction left unmatched. Here the CDR3 reads CSPANPSGDTQYF. The CDR3 region has the DNA TGCAGTCCAGCTAACCCTAGCGGAGATACGCAGTATTTT.

The table lists this clonotype with a few counts. The rearrangement links TRBV20-1 to TRBJ2-2, with a weak D call TRBD2 (6 bases). Looked up from germline, CDR1 is DFQATT and CDR2 is SNEGSKA (reference sequence). With 3 bases removed from V and 4 bases from J, the gap between germline ends came to 12 bases. The CDR3 length is 14 residues. As DNA, the CDR3 is TGCAGTGCTAGCCCGGGAGTTGTCACCGGGGAGCTGTTTTTT. Translated, it gives CSASPGVVTGELFF.

The V call is TRBV30, the J call TRBJ2-1; 7 bases align to TRBD2. V shed 0 bases, J shed 7 bases, and the junction held 6 bases outside the gene matches. Per germline, CDR1 GTSNPN and CDR2 SVGIG (reference sequence). This CDR3 has 14 residues. This CDR3 reads CAWSVPTSSNEQFF. The CDR3 bases are TGTGCCTGGAGTGTACCGACTAGCTCAAATGAGCAGTTCTTC.

V and J are TRBV29-1 and TRBJ1-3; D is ambiguous. Trimming cost V 4 bases and J 4 bases, with 20 bases left between them. The CDR3 covers 16 residues. Germline V gives CDR1 SQVTM, CDR2 ANQGSEA. The CDR3 protein is CSVGGWDSDAGNTIYF. DNA of the CDR3: TGCAGCGTTGGGGGATGGGATTCGGATGCCGGAAACACCATATATTTT.

This clonotype was found a few times. The J gene is TRBJ2-7, the V gene TRBV20-1; 9 nucleotides agree with TRBD1. The J segment lost 1 base and the V segment lost 7 bases, leaving 11 bases of the junction unmatched. Germline assignment: CDR1 DFQATT and CDR2 SNEGSKA (reference sequence). This CDR3 is built from 15 residues. The CDR3 spells CSVGSGTGRSYEQYF. CDR3 in DNA: TGCAGTGTTGGCTCCGGGACAGGGCGATCCTACGAGCAGTACTTC.

In nucleotides, the CDR3 is TGTGCCAGCAGTTTTTTCAGGGTAGTGGCCGGGGAGCTGTTTTTT. Amino acid sequence: CASSFFRVVAGELFF. The chain has TRBV28 and TRBJ2-2; D may be TRBD1 (5 bases). V lost 3 bases and J lost 6, with 14 bases in between. The CDR3 length is 15 residues. Germline-derived CDR1 and CDR2 are MDHEN and SYDVKM.

The rearrangement uses TRBV10-3 and TRBJ2-7; 10 bases map to TRBD1. The CDR3 loop spans 15 amino acids. V was pared by 2 bases and J by 1 base, with 2 bases of the junction left unmatched. Germline CDR1 is ENHRY and CDR2 is SYGVKD. CDR3 nucleotides: TGTGCCATCAGTGAGCGGGACAGGGGATCCTACGAGCAGTACTTC. Its protein is CAISERDRGSYEQYF.

This chain links TRBV2 with TRBJ2-7, with 12 bases fitting TRBD2. Germline V gene data show CDR1 as SNHLY and CDR2 as FYNNEI. The V gene end was trimmed by 7 bases and the J gene end by 0 bases; junction bases not matched to a gene: 1. This CDR3 is built from 14 residues. CDR3 amino acids: CASKLAGGSYEQYF. The DNA of the CDR3 is TGTGCCAGCAAACTAGCGGGAGGCTCCTACGAGCAGTACTTC.

The chain uses TRBV6-5 and TRBJ2-1; 7 nucleotides match TRBD2. Trimming at V came to 4 bases and at J to 13 bases, leaving 4 bases not matched to a gene. Looked up from germline, CDR1 is MNHEY and CDR2 is SVGAGI. CDR3 length: 11 residues. CDR3 residues: CASSSRGIQFF. Here the CDR3 DNA reads TGTGCCAGCAGTTCGCGGGGGATACAGTTCTTC.

There are a few counts of this clonotype. The chain carries TRBV28 and TRBJ1-2; TRBD1 matches at 8 bases. The CDR3 runs 12 residues. Unmatched junction bases numbered 5, after V lost 7 bases and J lost 7 bases. Germline V gene sequence: CDR1 MDHEN, CDR2 SYDVKM. CDR3 in DNA: TGTGCCAGCACGACAGGGGTTCGTGGCTACACCTTC. It is translated as CASTTGVRGYTF.

J is TRBJ1-6 and V is TRBV19; D gene uncertain. CDR3 length: 12 residues. Looked up from germline, CDR1 is LNHDA and CDR2 is SQIVND (reference sequence). The V and J ends lost 10 bases and 9 bases respectively, with 13 bases between them. The CDR3: CATKVDASPLHF. CDR3 in DNA: TGTGCCACCAAGGTGGACGCTTCACCCCTCCACTTT.

In its sample, this clonotype was seen a few times. The chain has TRBV20-1 and TRBJ2-1, with 10 bases matching TRBD2. V lost 1 base and J lost 3; bases outside the gene matches: 6. CDR3 size: 16 residues. The germline V gene encodes CDR1 DFQATT and CDR2 SNEGSKA (reference sequence). CDR3 sequence reads: CSARAPGLAYYNEQFF. The CDR3 region has the DNA TGCAGTGCTAGAGCTCCGGGACTAGCGTACTACAATGAGCAGTTCTTC.